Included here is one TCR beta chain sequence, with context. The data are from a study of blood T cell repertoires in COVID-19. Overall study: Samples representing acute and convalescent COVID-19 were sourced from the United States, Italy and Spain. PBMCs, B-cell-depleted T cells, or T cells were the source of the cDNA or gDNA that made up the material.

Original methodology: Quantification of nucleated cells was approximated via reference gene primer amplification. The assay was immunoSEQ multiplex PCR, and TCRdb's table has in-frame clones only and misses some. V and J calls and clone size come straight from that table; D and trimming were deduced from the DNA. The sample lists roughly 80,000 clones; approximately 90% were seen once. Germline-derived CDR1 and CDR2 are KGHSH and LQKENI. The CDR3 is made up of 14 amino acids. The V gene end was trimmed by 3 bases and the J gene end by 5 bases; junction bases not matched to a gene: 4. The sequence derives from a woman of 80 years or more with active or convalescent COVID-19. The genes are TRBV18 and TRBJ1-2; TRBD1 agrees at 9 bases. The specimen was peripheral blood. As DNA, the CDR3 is TGTGCCAGCTCACCGGGGACAGGGTCTTATGGCTACACCTTC. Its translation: CASSPGTGSYGYTF.